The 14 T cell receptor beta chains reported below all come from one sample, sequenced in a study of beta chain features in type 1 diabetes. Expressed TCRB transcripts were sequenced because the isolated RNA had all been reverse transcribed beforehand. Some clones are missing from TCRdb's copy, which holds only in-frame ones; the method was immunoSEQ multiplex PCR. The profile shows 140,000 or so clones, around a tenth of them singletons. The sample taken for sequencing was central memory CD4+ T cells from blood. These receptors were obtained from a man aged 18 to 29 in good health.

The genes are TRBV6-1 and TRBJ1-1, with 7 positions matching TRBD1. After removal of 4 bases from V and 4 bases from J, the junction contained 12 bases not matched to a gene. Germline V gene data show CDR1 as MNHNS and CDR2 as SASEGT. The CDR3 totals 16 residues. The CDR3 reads CASSGVGDRLLTEAFF. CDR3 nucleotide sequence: TGTGCCAGCAGTGGGGTGGGGGACAGACTTCTCACTGAAGCTTTCTTT.

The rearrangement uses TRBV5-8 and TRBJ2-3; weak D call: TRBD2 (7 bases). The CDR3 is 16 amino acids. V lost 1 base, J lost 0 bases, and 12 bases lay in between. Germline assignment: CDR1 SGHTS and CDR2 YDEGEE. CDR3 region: CASSLFGGPSTDTQYF. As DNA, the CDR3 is TGTGCCAGCAGCTTGTTCGGGGGGCCTAGCACAGATACGCAGTATTTT.

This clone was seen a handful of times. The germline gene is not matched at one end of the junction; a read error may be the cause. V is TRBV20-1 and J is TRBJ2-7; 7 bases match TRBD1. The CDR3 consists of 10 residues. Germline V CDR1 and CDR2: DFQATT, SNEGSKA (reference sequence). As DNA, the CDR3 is TGCAGTGCCAACGTACCGGGACAGCAATTC. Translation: CSANVPGQQF.

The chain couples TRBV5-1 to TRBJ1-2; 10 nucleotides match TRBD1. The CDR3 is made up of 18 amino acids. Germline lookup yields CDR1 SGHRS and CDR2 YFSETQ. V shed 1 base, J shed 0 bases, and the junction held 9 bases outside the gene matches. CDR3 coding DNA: TGCGCCAGCAGCTTGTACGGGACAGGGGACTACTCTAACTATGGCTACACCTTC. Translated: CASSLYGTGDYSNYGYTF.

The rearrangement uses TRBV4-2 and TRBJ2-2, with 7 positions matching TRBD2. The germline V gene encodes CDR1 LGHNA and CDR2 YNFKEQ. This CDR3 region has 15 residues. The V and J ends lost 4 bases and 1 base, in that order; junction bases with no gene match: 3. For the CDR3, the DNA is TGTGCCAGCAGCCGGGGGGGGTGGAACACCGGGGAGCTGTTTTTT. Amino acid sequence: CASSRGGWNTGELFF.

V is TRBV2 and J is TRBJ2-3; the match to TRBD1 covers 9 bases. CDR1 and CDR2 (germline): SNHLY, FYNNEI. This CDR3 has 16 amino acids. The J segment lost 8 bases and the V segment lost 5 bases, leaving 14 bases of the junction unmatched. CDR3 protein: CASSPPTGGTSGTQYF. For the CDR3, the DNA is TGTGCCAGCAGTCCTCCGACAGGGGGTACTTCTGGTACGCAGTATTTT.

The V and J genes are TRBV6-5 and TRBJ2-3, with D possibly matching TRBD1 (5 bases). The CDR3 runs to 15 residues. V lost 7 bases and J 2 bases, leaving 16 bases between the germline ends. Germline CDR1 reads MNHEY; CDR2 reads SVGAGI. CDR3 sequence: CASKVRVGFTDTQYF. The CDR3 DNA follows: TGTGCCAGCAAGGTCAGGGTGGGATTCACAGATACGCAGTATTTT.

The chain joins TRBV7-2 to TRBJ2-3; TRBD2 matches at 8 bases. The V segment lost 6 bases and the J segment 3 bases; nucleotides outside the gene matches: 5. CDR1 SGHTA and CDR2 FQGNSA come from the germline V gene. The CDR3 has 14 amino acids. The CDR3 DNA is TGTGCCAGCAGACTCGGGGGGGTGACAGATACGCAGTATTTT. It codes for CASRLGGVTDTQYF.

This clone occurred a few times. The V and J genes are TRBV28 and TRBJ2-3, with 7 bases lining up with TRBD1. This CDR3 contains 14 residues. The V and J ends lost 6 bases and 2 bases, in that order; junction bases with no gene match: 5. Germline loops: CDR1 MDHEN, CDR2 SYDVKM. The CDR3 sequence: CASRGGQDTDTQYF. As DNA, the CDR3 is TGTGCCAGCAGAGGAGGACAGGACACAGATACGCAGTATTTT.

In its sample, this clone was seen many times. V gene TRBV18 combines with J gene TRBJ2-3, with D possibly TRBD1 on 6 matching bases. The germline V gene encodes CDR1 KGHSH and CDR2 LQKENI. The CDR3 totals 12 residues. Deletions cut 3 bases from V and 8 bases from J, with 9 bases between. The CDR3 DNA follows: TGTGCCAGCTCACCGGACAGCCCTACGCAGTATTTT. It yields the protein CASSPDSPTQYF.

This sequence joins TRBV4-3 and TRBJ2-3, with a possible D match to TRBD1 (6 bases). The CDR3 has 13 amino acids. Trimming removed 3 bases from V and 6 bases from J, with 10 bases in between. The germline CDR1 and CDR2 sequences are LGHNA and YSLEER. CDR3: CASSQTQGDTQYF. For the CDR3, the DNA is TGCGCCAGCAGCCAGACCCAGGGGGATACGCAGTATTTT.

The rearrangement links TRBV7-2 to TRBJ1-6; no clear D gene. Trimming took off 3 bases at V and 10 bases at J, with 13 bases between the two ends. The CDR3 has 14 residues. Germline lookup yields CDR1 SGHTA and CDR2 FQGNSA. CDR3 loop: CASSLGIGGSPLHF. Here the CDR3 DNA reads TGTGCCAGCAGCTTGGGCATCGGCGGGTCACCCCTCCACTTT.

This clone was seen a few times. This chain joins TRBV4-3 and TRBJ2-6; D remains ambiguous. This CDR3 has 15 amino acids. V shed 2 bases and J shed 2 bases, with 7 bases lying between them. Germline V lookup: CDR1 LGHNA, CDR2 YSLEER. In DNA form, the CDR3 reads TGCGCCAGCAGCCAACTAGATACTGGGGCCAACGTCCTGACTTTC. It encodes CASSQLDTGANVLTF.

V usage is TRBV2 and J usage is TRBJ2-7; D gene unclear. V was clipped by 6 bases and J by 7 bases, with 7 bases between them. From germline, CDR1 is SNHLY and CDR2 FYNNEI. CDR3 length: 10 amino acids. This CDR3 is CASSLVEQYF. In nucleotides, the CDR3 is TGTGCCAGCAGCCTTGTGGAGCAGTACTTC.